The 15 T cell receptor beta chains given below trace back to one sample, sequenced in a study of OX40 agonist ivuxolimab in advanced cancers. Libraries were prepared by immunoSEQ multiplex PCR; TCRdb keeps only in-frame clonotypes and omits some of them. The sample holds roughly 51,000 clones; around 88% are singletons and the top ten take approximately 1.5%. The sample was CD4+ or CD8+ T cells sorted from blood, taken in a trial of the OX40 agonist ivuxolimab. Source of these receptors: an adult with an advanced solid tumor such as melanoma, head and neck, liver or kidney cancer.

The V gene is TRBV5-1, the J gene TRBJ1-1, with a weak D call TRBD1 (5 bases). V gave up 0 bases and J gave up 11 bases, with 14 bases separating them. CDR1 and CDR2 from the germline V gene are SGHRS and YFSETQ. The length of the CDR3 is 13 residues. The CDR3: CASSLAGRSSAFF. In nucleotides, the CDR3 is TGCGCCAGCAGCTTGGCGGGGCGCAGTTCGGCTTTCTTT.

The chain employs TRBV11-1 and TRBJ1-3, with 8 bases identical to TRBD1. This CDR3 has 14 amino acids. The germline gives CDR1 SGHAT, CDR2 FQDESV (reference sequence). V was pared by 6 bases and J by 4 bases, with 5 bases of the junction left unmatched. CDR3 loop: CASRSNRGGNTIYF. CDR3 bases: TGTGCCAGCAGATCTAACAGGGGGGGAAACACCATATATTTT.

CDR3 nucleotide sequence: TGTGCCAGCAGCCAAGAAGGGGGAAGAGAGACCCAGTACTTC. Protein: CASSQEGGRETQYF. This sequence joins TRBV4-2 and TRBJ2-5; D is perhaps TRBD1 (6 bases). Germline V gives CDR1 LGHNA, CDR2 YNFKEQ. The CDR3 contains 14 residues. V dropped 0 bases and J dropped 4 bases, with 9 bases sitting between them.

This chain uses TRBV5-4 with TRBJ2-3; D perhaps matches TRBD2 (6 bases). Germline V gene lookup returns CDR1 SGHNT and CDR2 YYREEE (reference sequence). V was trimmed by 4 bases and J by 5 bases, leaving 11 bases between them. This CDR3 is 13 amino acids long. The DNA for the CDR3 is TGTGCCAGCAGCCCGAGCGGGTTAGATACGCAGTATTTT. Translating gives CASSPSGLDTQYF.

The chain has TRBV19 and TRBJ2-3; D might be TRBD2 (6 bases). The CDR3 loop spans 14 amino acids. The germline V gene encodes CDR1 LNHDA and CDR2 SQIVND (reference sequence). V shed 1 base and J shed 1 base, with 6 bases lying between them. CDR3 sequence (DNA): TGTGCCAGTAGTATAGCGGGGGGCACAGATACGCAGTATTTT. This codes for CASSIAGGTDTQYF.

A few counts support this clone. Different DNA sequences within this sample yield the same CDR3. The genes are TRBV5-1 and TRBJ2-3; the D gene is possibly TRBD1 (6 bases). The germline gives CDR1 SGHRS, CDR2 YFSETQ. The CDR3 is made up of 14 amino acids. The V end was cut by 0 bases, the J end by 5 bases, with 10 bases between. The CDR3 DNA reads TGCGCCAGCAGCTTGGGTCAAGGGGGAGATACGCAGTATTTT. This gives the protein CASSLGQGGDTQYF. The full variable domain, with the rest looked up from reference TRBV5-1 and TRBJ2-3, is KAGVTQTPRYLIKTRGQQVTLSCSPISGHRSVSWYQQTPGQGLQFLFEYFSETQRNKGNFPGRFSGRQFSNSRSEMNVSTLELGDSALYLCASSLGQGGDTQYFGPGTRLTVL.

The chain combines TRBV4-1 with TRBJ1-5; D may be TRBD1 (6 bases). Germline lookup yields CDR1 MGHRA and CDR2 YSYEKL. V lost 1 base and J lost 7, with 17 bases in between. This CDR3 spans 16 amino acids. CDR3 nucleotides: TGCGCCAGCAGCCAAGCAGGAGGAACAGGGAGCCAGCCCCAGCATTTT. It translates to CASSQAGGTGSQPQHF.

This clone has only a few counts. The chain joins TRBV7-3 to TRBJ1-1, with 8 positions matching TRBD1. The CDR3 has 17 amino acids. Germline CDR1 is SGHTA and CDR2 is FQGTGA. V was clipped by 2 bases and J by 8 bases; unmatched bases: 16. In DNA form, the CDR3 reads TGTGCCAGCAGCTTATCAGGTTCCAGGGGGCCCCAAAGCGAAGCTTTCTTT. It is translated as CASSLSGSRGPQSEAFF.

This chain connects TRBV5-1 to TRBJ1-5; 9 bases are a match to TRBD1. There are 15 residues in the CDR3. The trim removed 0 bases at V and 3 bases at J, leaving 1 base unmatched. In germline, CDR1 is SGHRS, CDR2 YFSETQ. The CDR3 sequence: CASSLGDRDNQPQHF. The DNA of the CDR3 is TGCGCCAGCAGCTTGGGGGACAGGGACAATCAGCCCCAGCATTTT.

This sequence joins TRBV10-3 and TRBJ2-1, with TRBD1 matching over 10 bases. Germline lookup yields CDR1 ENHRY and CDR2 SYGVKD. The J segment lost 1 base and the V segment lost 10 bases, leaving 7 bases of the junction unmatched. The CDR3 spans 15 residues. In nucleotides, the CDR3 is TGTGCCACCGGGCGGGGACAGGGGTCCTACAATGAGCAGTTCTTC. Translation gives CATGRGQGSYNEQFF.

This sequence joins TRBV13 and TRBJ1-3, with D maybe TRBD1 (6 bases). Trimming stripped 5 bases from V and 3 bases from J, with 17 bases between. CDR3 size: 16 residues. The germline V gene encodes CDR1 PRHDT and CDR2 FYEKMQ (reference sequence). The CDR3 reads CASSGGAQTRGNTIYF. The CDR3 coding sequence is TGTGCCAGCAGCGGGGGGGCCCAGACCCGTGGAAACACCATATATTTT. Supplemented by reference TRBV13 and TRBJ1-3, the full variable domain reads AAGVIQSPRHLIKEKRETATLKCYPIPRHDTVYWYQQGPGQDPQFLISFYEKMQSDKGSIPDRFSAQQFSDYHSELNMSSLELGDSALYFCASSGGAQTRGNTIYFGEGSWLTVV.

This clone showed up just a few times. The J gene is TRBJ2-1, the V gene TRBV30; D not resolved. Trimming removed 3 bases at V and 4 bases at J, with 16 bases between. Germline loops: CDR1 GTSNPN, CDR2 SVGIG (reference sequence). The CDR3 runs to 15 residues. Here the CDR3 DNA reads TGTGCCTGGAGGCCTTACCTAAGGCGGTACAATGAGCAGTTCTTC. It translates to CAWRPYLRRYNEQFF.

CDR3 DNA sequence: TGCGCCAGCAGCCCGGGGTGGGGGAGGACTGGGATTGAGCAGTTCTTC. It codes for CASSPGWGRTGIEQFF. V and J are TRBV5-1 and TRBJ2-1; possible D gene TRBD2, 6 bases. Trimming left V 4 bases short and J 9 bases short, with 23 bases between. Germline CDR1 reads SGHRS; CDR2 reads YFSETQ. The CDR3 runs to 16 residues.

The rearrangement joins TRBV18 to TRBJ2-1; 9 bases are a match to TRBD1. Germline CDR1 reads KGHSH; CDR2 reads LQKENI. This CDR3 spans 14 amino acids. The junction had 7 bases not matched to a gene; V was cut back by 4 bases and J by 9 bases. CDR3 region: CASSLPGQGSEQFF. CDR3 in DNA: TGTGCCAGCTCACTACCGGGACAGGGAAGTGAGCAGTTCTTC. Full variable domain (missing parts from reference TRBV18 and TRBJ2-1): NAGVMQNPRHLVRRRGQEARLRCSPMKGHSHVYWYRQLPEEGLKFMVYLQKENIIDESGMPKERFSAEFPKEGPSILRIQQVVRGDSAAYFCASSLPGQGSEQFFGPGTRLTVL.

The chain links TRBV4-1 to TRBJ1-1; perhaps TRBD1 as D (5 bases). The CDR3 spans 14 residues. CDR1 is MGHRA, CDR2 YSYEKL, per germline. V was clipped by 3 bases and J by 4 bases, with 12 bases between them. The chain's CDR3 is CASSHGTAGTEAFF. The CDR3 nucleotides are TGCGCCAGCAGCCATGGGACGGCGGGCACTGAAGCTTTCTTT.